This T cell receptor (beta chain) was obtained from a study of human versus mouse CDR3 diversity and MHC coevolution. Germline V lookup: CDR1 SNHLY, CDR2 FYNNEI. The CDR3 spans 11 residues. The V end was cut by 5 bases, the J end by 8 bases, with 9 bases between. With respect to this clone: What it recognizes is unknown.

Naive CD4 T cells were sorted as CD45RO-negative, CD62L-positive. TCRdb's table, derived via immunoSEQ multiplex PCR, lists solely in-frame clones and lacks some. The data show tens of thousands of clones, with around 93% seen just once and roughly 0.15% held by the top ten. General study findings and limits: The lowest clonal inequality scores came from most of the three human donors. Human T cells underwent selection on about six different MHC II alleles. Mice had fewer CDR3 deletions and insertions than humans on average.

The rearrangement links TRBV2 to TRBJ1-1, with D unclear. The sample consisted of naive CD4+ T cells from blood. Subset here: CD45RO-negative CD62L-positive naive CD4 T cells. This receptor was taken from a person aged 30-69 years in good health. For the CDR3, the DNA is TGTGCCAGCAGTCCCGGCGGGGAAGCTTTCTTT. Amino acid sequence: CASSPGGEAFF.